What follows are 3 T cell receptor beta chains derived from one specimen sequenced in a study of Ad26.COV2.S vaccination and SARS-CoV-2 variants. Clones were sequenced by immunoSEQ multiplex PCR, and TCRdb holds only the in-frame ones, with some missing. Among about 350,000 clones listed, just over 90% were seen once. The starting material was peripheral blood, obtained after recovery from COVID-19. Every receptor here comes from a human donor who had recovered from COVID-19.

This chain links TRBV7-8 with TRBJ2-7; unclear D gene. The germline V and J ends were trimmed by 5 bases and 4 bases, with 15 bases remaining between them. This CDR3 is built from 14 residues. Per the germline V gene, CDR1 is SGHVS and CDR2 is FQNEAQ. The CDR3 sequence: CASSPVAMGYEQYF. In nucleotides, the CDR3 is TGTGCCAGCAGCCCAGTTGCTATGGGGTACGAGCAGTACTTC.

The chain uses TRBV2 and TRBJ1-6; 11 positions agree with TRBD1. CDR3 length equals 14 residues. In germline, CDR1 is SNHLY, CDR2 FYNNEI. J gave up 10 bases and V 7 bases, and 6 bases lay outside the gene matches. The CDR3 is CASNPGQGGSPLHF. As DNA, the CDR3 is TGTGCCAGCAATCCGGGACAGGGGGGCTCACCCCTCCACTTT.

This rearrangement joins TRBV6-5 to TRBJ2-3; TRBD2 agrees at 10 bases. The germline CDR1 and CDR2 sequences are MNHEY and SVGAGI. The CDR3 consists of 15 residues. V shed 10 bases and J 4 bases; nucleotides not matched to a gene: 11. Here the CDR3 DNA reads TGTGCCACCCGAGGTGGAGCGGGGGGGGCAGATACGCAGTATTTT. It specifies CATRGGAGGADTQYF.